The present T cell receptor beta chain was sequenced within a study of blood T cell repertoires in COVID-19. About the study: T cells, B-cell-depleted T cells, or PBMCs provided the cDNA or gDNA that served as material.

TCRdb keeps only in-frame clones here, not all; method: immunoSEQ multiplex PCR. The sample yields about 76,000 clones, over 75% seen once. In its sample, this clone was seen once. The sequenced sample consisted of peripheral blood. This clonotype was obtained from a man aged 45-60 years with active COVID-19.

The CDR3 protein is CASSSDSYTGELFF. The CDR3 region has the DNA TGCGCCAGCAGCTCGGACAGCTACACCGGGGAGCTGTTTTTT. The chain couples TRBV5-1 to TRBJ2-2; a possible D gene is TRBD1 (6 bases). CDR3 length: 14 residues. The germline CDR1 and CDR2 sequences are SGHRS and YFSETQ. The V and J ends lost 3 bases and 3 bases respectively, with 9 bases between them. Drawing the rest from reference TRBV5-1 and TRBJ2-2, the complete variable domain is KAGVTQTPRYLIKTRGQQVTLSCSPISGHRSVSWYQQTPGQGLQFLFEYFSETQRNKGNFPGRFSGRQFSNSRSEMNVSTLELGDSALYLCASSSDSYTGELFFGEGSRLTVL.